A single sample gave rise to the 19 T cell receptor beta chains below, sequenced in a study of blood T cell repertoires in COVID-19. Profiling relied on immunoSEQ multiplex PCR, and the TCRdb table lists in-frame clones only, not all of them. The table includes about 160,000 clones, under 80% detected once. The sequencing sample was made of peripheral blood. The receptors were sampled from a man between 65 and 85 years old with acute or convalescent COVID-19.

This clone was detected once. This chain joins TRBV28 and TRBJ2-5; D is perhaps TRBD2 (5 bases). Germline V gives CDR1 MDHEN, CDR2 SYDVKM. The V end lost 3 bases, the J end lost 5 bases, and 16 bases lay between the germline ends. This CDR3 region has 15 residues. DNA for the CDR3: TGTGCCAGCAGTTTTCTAGAGGGCCCCGGGGAGACCCAGTACTTC. It specifies CASSFLEGPGETQYF.

The V gene is TRBV5-1, the J gene TRBJ2-1; the D gene is possibly TRBD2 (7 bases). Per germline, CDR1 SGHRS and CDR2 YFSETQ. The CDR3 runs to 14 residues. V was clipped by 3 bases and J by 6 bases, with 13 bases between them. CDR3 protein: CASSSGGRGNEQFF. In DNA, the CDR3 is TGCGCCAGCAGCTCGGGGGGCAGGGGCAATGAGCAGTTCTTC.

The chain carries TRBV19 and TRBJ1-1; 9 bases fit TRBD1. This CDR3 contains 15 residues. With 3 bases clipped from V and 3 bases from J, the junction kept 5 bases outside the gene matches. Germline CDR1 LNHDA, CDR2 SQIVND (reference sequence). The CDR3 region has the DNA TGTGCCAGTAGTATCGGGGGACAGGGATACACTGAAGCTTTCTTT. It encodes CASSIGGQGYTEAFF.

The V and J genes are TRBV7-2 and TRBJ2-5; D might be TRBD1 (5 bases). Trimming took 6 bases from V and 5 from J, leaving 16 bases between them. The germline V gene has CDR1 SGHTA and CDR2 FQGNSA. The CDR3 contains 14 residues. This CDR3 reads CASSIQGGRETQYF. The CDR3 DNA sequence: TGTGCCAGCAGTATCCAGGGCGGCAGGGAGACCCAGTACTTC.

This chain connects TRBV5-8 to TRBJ1-5, with 8 bases identical to TRBD1. V lost 4 bases to trimming and J lost 5 bases; unmatched junction nucleotides: 8. CDR3 length: 15 amino acids. Germline lookup yields CDR1 SGHTS and CDR2 YDEGEE. Here the CDR3 reads CASSPGQGAYQPQHF. CDR3 bases: TGTGCCAGCAGCCCCGGGCAGGGGGCATATCAGCCCCAGCATTTT. The full variable domain, its missing parts supplied by reference TRBV5-8 and TRBJ1-5, is EAGVTQSPTHLIKTRGQQATLRCSPISGHTSVYWYQQALGLGLQFLLWYDEGEERNRGNFPPRFSGRQFPNYSSELNVNALELEDSALYLCASSPGQGAYQPQHFGDGTRLSIL.

Comments on this clone: At one boundary the junction diverges from the germline segment, which might be a read error. The V gene is TRBV28, the J gene TRBJ2-1; 11 bases line up with TRBD2. The germline gives CDR1 MDHEN, CDR2 SYDVKM. The length of the CDR3 is 14 residues. The chain's CDR3 is CGTSGASSYNEQFF. The CDR3 DNA reads TGCGGGACTAGCGGAGCGAGCTCCTACAATGAGCAGTTCTTC.

The chain joins TRBV6-7 to TRBJ2-7; D is possibly TRBD2 (6 bases). TRBV6-7 is identified as an open reading frame with a role that is uncertain. The length of the CDR3 is 15 residues. The V and J ends lost 6 bases and 3 bases respectively, with 18 bases between them. Here the CDR3 DNA reads TGTGCCAGCAGCCCACCGGGACTGGTAAACTACGAGCAGTACTTC. Its protein is CASSPPGLVNYEQYF.

The sample holds a few counts of this clone. The chain recombines TRBV7-2 with TRBJ1-1; possible D gene TRBD1, 5 bases. The V gene lost 1 base and the J gene lost 1 base, with 13 bases spanning the gap. Germline CDR1 is SGHTA and CDR2 is FQGNSA. This CDR3 comprises 16 residues. The CDR3 coding sequence is TGTGCCAGCAGCTTAGGGGCAGGGTTGTGGAACACTGAAGCTTTCTTT. Protein sequence: CASSLGAGLWNTEAFF.

CDR3 amino acids: CAWSNNQGSEQFF. For the CDR3, the DNA is TGTGCCTGGAGTAACAACCAGGGATCTGAGCAGTTCTTC. The rearrangement joins TRBV30 to TRBJ2-1; a weak D match, TRBD1 (5 bases). CDR3 size: 13 residues. Trimming removed 2 bases from V and 9 bases from J, with 14 bases in between. Germline values: CDR1 GTSNPN, CDR2 SVGIG (reference sequence).

This chain joins TRBV6-5 and TRBJ1-2; TRBD1 matches 9 bases. The CDR3 loop spans 15 amino acids. Germline V gene sequence: CDR1 MNHEY, CDR2 SVGAGI. The V segment lost 7 bases and the J segment 1 base; nucleotides outside the gene matches: 7. CDR3 nucleotides: TGTGCCAGCACCTTGGGACAGGGATTTAACTATGGCTACACCTTC. Amino acids: CASTLGQGFNYGYTF.

The chain has TRBV7-8 and TRBJ2-5; 11 bases line up with TRBD2. The CDR3 loop spans 14 amino acids. V trimming: 5 bases; J trimming: 10 bases; junction bases outside the gene matches: 9. CDR1 is SGHVS, CDR2 FQNEAQ, per germline. In nucleotides, the CDR3 is TGTGCCAGCAGCATAGGGACTAGCGGAGTTCACCAGTACTTC. This gives the protein CASSIGTSGVHQYF.

This chain joins TRBV4-1 and TRBJ1-1; 8 nucleotides agree with TRBD1. CDR1 and CDR2 from the germline V gene are MGHRA and YSYEKL. The trim removed 1 base at V and 3 bases at J, leaving 7 bases unmatched. The CDR3 covers 16 residues. The CDR3 DNA is TGCGCCAGCAGCCAAGCCCCGACAGGGGCCTACACTGAAGCTTTCTTT. Protein: CASSQAPTGAYTEAFF.

V gene TRBV18 combines with J gene TRBJ1-4; D might be TRBD1 (5 bases). The CDR3 is 14 residues long. Germline CDR1 KGHSH, CDR2 LQKENI. The germline V and J ends were trimmed by 4 bases and 8 bases, with 14 bases remaining between them. The chain's CDR3 is CASSQGQGSEKLFF. CDR3 nucleotides: TGTGCCAGCTCACAAGGTCAGGGCAGCGAAAAACTGTTTTTT.

The chain links TRBV10-1 to TRBJ2-7; D perhaps matches TRBD2 (7 bases). The CDR3 length is 17 residues. Trimming took off 2 bases at V and 3 bases at J, with 20 bases between the two ends. The germline CDR1 and CDR2 sequences are WNHNN and SYGVQD (reference sequence). The CDR3, as DNA: TGCGCCAGCAGTGAGCCGCCGAGGGGGGGGGCCTTCTACGAGCAGTACTTC. As protein: CASSEPPRGGAFYEQYF.

The chain couples TRBV7-3 to TRBJ2-5, with 9 nucleotides matching TRBD2. The CDR3 is made up of 15 amino acids. V trimming: 2 bases; J trimming: 9 bases; junction bases outside the gene matches: 10. The germline V gene has CDR1 SGHTA and CDR2 FQGTGA. CDR3 in DNA: TGTGCCAGCAGCTTAGCGGGAGGGTCGCCGGGGGCCCAGTACTTC. Encoded protein: CASSLAGGSPGAQYF.

The rearrangement links TRBV6-4 to TRBJ1-1, with TRBD1 as a possible D gene (5 bases). CDR3 length: 14 amino acids. Germline V gene data show CDR1 as MRHNA and CDR2 as SNTAGT. V lost 2 bases, J lost 3 bases, and 10 bases lay in between. The CDR3 DNA is TGTGCCAGCAGTGACCGCGAAGGGGACACTGAAGCTTTCTTT. Translated, it gives CASSDREGDTEAFF.

The chain joins TRBV28 to TRBJ2-7; weak D call: TRBD1 (6 bases). The CDR3 spans 17 residues. Between the trimmed V and J ends, which lost 4 bases and 2 bases, there was a span of 21 bases. CDR1 is MDHEN and CDR2 is SYDVKM in the germline V gene. This chain's CDR3 is CASSSPTTGSHPYEQYF. For the CDR3, the DNA is TGTGCCAGCAGTTCACCAACTACAGGGTCCCATCCCTACGAGCAGTACTTC.

The V gene is TRBV24-1, the J gene TRBJ2-1; D perhaps matches TRBD2 (6 bases). The CDR3 is 16 amino acids. Per germline, CDR1 KGHDR and CDR2 SFDVKD. Between the trimmed V and J ends, which lost 4 bases and 0 bases, there was a span of 12 bases. CDR3 in amino acids: CATSEPDGSSYNEQFF. CDR3 DNA sequence: TGTGCCACCAGTGAACCGGACGGGAGCTCCTACAATGAGCAGTTCTTC.

The chain couples TRBV19 to TRBJ2-2; D is possibly TRBD1 (6 bases). CDR3 length: 17 amino acids. Germline assignment: CDR1 LNHDA and CDR2 SQIVND (reference sequence). The germline V and J ends were trimmed by 4 bases and 0 bases, with 15 bases remaining between them. The CDR3 spells CASSNRWTVANTGELFF. The CDR3 coding sequence is TGTGCCAGTAGTAATAGGTGGACAGTCGCGAACACCGGGGAGCTGTTTTTT. The complete variable domain, with remaining parts taken from reference TRBV19 and TRBJ2-2, reads DGGITQSPKYLFRKEGQNVTLSCEQNLNHDAMYWYRQDPGQGLRLIYYSQIVNDFQKGDIAEGYSVSREKKESFPLTVTSAQKNPTAFYLCASSNRWTVANTGELFFGEGSRLTVL.